Listed below are T cell receptor beta chains from one sample, sequenced in a study of shared clonotypes between healthy human individuals. The table came from immunoSEQ multiplex PCR; TCRdb's copy has only in-frame clones and leaves some out. The table lists about 600,000 clones, 95% to 98% of them singletons. Sequencing was carried out using naive CD4+ T cells sorted from blood. The receptors derive from a woman aged 25-40 years in good health. Both conserved end residues are part of each CDR3. D genes are given only for firm matches. Clone size is given for some rows only: seen once, a few or many times, or a class if the clone is expanded.

TRBV7-9,-,TRBJ1-1,-,CASSPGHKNTEAFF,TGTGCCAGCAGTCCGGGACATAAGAACACTGAAGCTTTCTTT
TRBV10-3,-,TRBJ1-3,-,CAAGTIPGNTIYF,TGTGCCGCCGGGACAATTCCTGGGAACACCATATATTTT
TRBV5-1,-,TRBJ2-5,-,CASSDGLYRTQETQYF,TGCGCCAGCAGCGATGGACTCTATAGAACCCAAGAGACCCAGTACTTC
TRBV5-1,-,TRBJ1-1,-,CASSPPRARDTEAFF,TGCGCCAGCAGTCCCCCCCGGGCGCGGGACACTGAAGCTTTCTTT
TRBV11-2,-,TRBJ1-1,-,CASSSLLEAFF,TGTGCCAGCAGCTCCCTTTTAGAAGCTTTCTTT
TRBV5-6,-,TRBJ1-4,-,CASSYQGWDEKLFF,TGTGCCAGCAGCTACCAGGGGTGGGATGAAAAACTGTTTTTT
TRBV6-5,-,TRBJ1-4,-,CASSYVQGLSEKLFF,TGTGCCAGCAGTTACGTACAGGGATTGAGTGAAAAACTGTTTTTT
TRBV28,-,TRBJ2-7,-,CASSSGSAGSSYEQYF,TGTGCCAGCAGTTCGGGGTCCGCGGGCAGCTCCTACGAGCAGTACTTC
TRBV5-1,TRBD2,TRBJ2-2,once,CASSAGGSTGELFF,TGCGCCAGCAGCGCCGGGGGGTCTACCGGGGAGCTGTTTTTT
TRBV7-8,-,TRBJ1-5,-,CASSLTGVASNQPQHF,TGTGCCAGCAGCTTAACTGGGGTGGCTAGCAATCAGCCCCAGCATTTT
TRBV5-4,-,TRBJ2-5,-,CASSRGRRPEAQYF,TGTGCCAGCAGCAGGGGGAGGCGCCCGGAGGCCCAGTACTTC
TRBV12-2,-,TRBJ2-7,-,CASSKDSSYEQYF,TGTGCCAGCAGCAAGGACAGCTCCTACGAGCAGTACTTC
TRBV19,-,TRBJ2-2,-,CATTGTPNTGELFF,TGTGCCACCACCGGGACACCGAACACCGGGGAGCTGTTTTTT
TRBV6-5,-,TRBJ1-2,-,CAAHPQLLYGYTF,TGTGCCGCGCACCCCCAACTGCTCTATGGCTACACCTTC
TRBV29-1,-,TRBJ2-1,-,CSVERPTVFSYNEQFF,TGCAGCGTCGAACGTCCGACTGTTTTCTCCTACAATGAGCAGTTCTTC
TRBV29-1,TRBD2,TRBJ2-7,-,CSVERGAGADHEQYF,TGCAGCGTTGAACGTGGCGCGGGAGCGGACCACGAGCAGTACTTC
TRBV5-1,-,TRBJ2-3,-,CASSFQGMGTDTQYF,TGCGCCAGCAGCTTTCAGGGGATGGGCACAGATACGCAGTATTTT
TRBV7-9,-,TRBJ1-4,-,CASSRQAVTNEKLFF,TGTGCCAGCAGTCGTCAGGCAGTAACTAATGAAAAACTGTTTTTT
TRBV5-1,TRBD1,TRBJ2-7,-,CASSRGQASSYEQYF,TGCGCCAGCAGCCGCGGACAGGCTTCCTCCTACGAGCAGTACTTC
TRBV28,TRBD2,TRBJ2-5,-,CASSSPLAGLETQYF,TGTGCCAGCAGTTCCCCCCTAGCGGGTCTAGAGACCCAGTACTTC
TRBV19,TRBD2,TRBJ2-3,once,CASSGGTSGFPDTQYF,TGTGCCAGTAGTGGGGGGACTAGCGGTTTCCCAGATACGCAGTATTTT
TRBV7-3,-,TRBJ1-1,-,CASRRGADTEAFF,TGTGCCAGCCGGAGGGGGGCGGACACTGAAGCTTTCTTT
TRBV5-1,TRBD2,TRBJ2-5,once,CASNSPAGAGETQYF,TGCGCCAGCAATTCCCCAGCGGGAGCAGGGGAGACCCAGTACTTC
TRBV19,TRBD2,TRBJ2-7,-,CASSRIAGVIHDEQYF,TGTGCCAGTAGTAGGATAGCGGGAGTGATCCACGACGAGCAGTACTTC
TRBV4-1,-,TRBJ1-1,-,CASSHPFGGTEAFF,TGCGCCAGCAGCCATCCTTTCGGGGGGACTGAAGCTTTCTTT
TRBV11-3,-,TRBJ2-4,-,CASSSPPQNIQYF,TGTGCCAGCAGCTCCCCCCCACAAAACATTCAGTACTTC
TRBV10-3,-,TRBJ2-7,-,CAIGGLAESYEQYF,TGTGCCATCGGGGGGCTAGCGGAATCCTACGAGCAGTACTTC
TRBV5-1,TRBD2,TRBJ2-3,-,CASSLVGGRAPDTQYF,TGCGCCAGCAGCTTGGTTGGCGGGAGGGCACCAGATACGCAGTATTTT
TRBV9,-,TRBJ2-5,-,CASSEGGAETQYF,TGTGCCAGCAGCGAGGGGGGGGCGGAGACCCAGTACTTC
TRBV6-1,-,TRBJ2-7,-,CASSVRNYEQYF,TGTGCCAGCAGTGTGCGGAACTACGAGCAGTACTTC
TRBV2,-,TRBJ1-1,-,CASSSDLTEAFF,TGTGCCAGCAGCTCGGACCTCACTGAAGCTTTCTTT
TRBV30,-,TRBJ2-7,-,CAWSWQATYEQYF,TGTGCCTGGAGTTGGCAGGCTACCTACGAGCAGTACTTC
TRBV19,TRBD2,TRBJ2-2,-,CASSIGRTSGNTGELFF,TGTGCCAGTAGTATAGGGCGGACTAGCGGGAACACCGGGGAGCTGTTTTTT
TRBV7-9,-,TRBJ2-3,-,CAQSSATDTQYF,TGTGCTCAAAGCTCCGCCACAGATACGCAGTATTTT
TRBV19,-,TRBJ2-3,-,CASSTPGSNTDTQYF,TGTGCCAGTAGTACCCCAGGGTCGAATACAGATACGCAGTATTTT